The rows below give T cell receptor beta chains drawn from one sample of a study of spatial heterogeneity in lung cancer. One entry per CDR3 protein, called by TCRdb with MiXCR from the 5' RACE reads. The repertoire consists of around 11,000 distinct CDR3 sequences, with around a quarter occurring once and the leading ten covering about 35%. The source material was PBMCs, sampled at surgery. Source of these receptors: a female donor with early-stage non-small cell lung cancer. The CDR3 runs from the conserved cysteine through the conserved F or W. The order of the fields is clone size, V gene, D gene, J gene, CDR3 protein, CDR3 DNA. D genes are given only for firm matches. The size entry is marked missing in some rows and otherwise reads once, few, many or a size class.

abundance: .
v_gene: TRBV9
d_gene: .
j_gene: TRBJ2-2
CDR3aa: CASSVDLRHTGELFF
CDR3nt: TGTGCCAGCAGCGTAGACCTCAGGCATACCGGGGAGCTGTTTTTT

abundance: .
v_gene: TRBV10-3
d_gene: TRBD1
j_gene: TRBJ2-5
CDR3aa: CAISPGQKETQYF
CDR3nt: TGTGCCATCAGTCCGGGACAGAAAGAGACCCAGTACTTC

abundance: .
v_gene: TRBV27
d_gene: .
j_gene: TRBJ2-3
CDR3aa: CASSFNSQDTQYF
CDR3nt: TGTGCCAGCAGTTTCAACAGTCAGGATACGCAGTATTTT

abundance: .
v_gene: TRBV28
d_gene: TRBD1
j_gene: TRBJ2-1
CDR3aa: CASSLGRGPGISYNEQFF
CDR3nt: TGTGCCAGCAGTTTAGGCAGGGGGCCCGGAATCTCCTACAATGAGCAGTTCTTC

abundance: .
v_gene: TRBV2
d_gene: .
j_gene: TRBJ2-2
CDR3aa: CAGGQQNTGELFF
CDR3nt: TGTGCCGGAGGACAGCAGAACACCGGGGAGCTGTTTTTT

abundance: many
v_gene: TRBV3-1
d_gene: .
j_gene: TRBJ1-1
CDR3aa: CASSQDPTAMNTEAFF
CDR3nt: TGTGCCAGCAGCCAAGATCCTACAGCTATGAACACTGAAGCTTTCTTT

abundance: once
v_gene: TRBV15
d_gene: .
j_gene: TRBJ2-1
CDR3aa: CATSRDPSAHNEQFF
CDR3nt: TGTGCCACCAGCAGAGACCCAAGTGCACACAATGAGCAGTTCTTC

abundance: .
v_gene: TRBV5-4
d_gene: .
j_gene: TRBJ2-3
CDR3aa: CATRAAVSASTDTQYF
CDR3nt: TGTGCCACCCGGGCAGCGGTCTCTGCGAGCACAGATACGCAGTATTTT

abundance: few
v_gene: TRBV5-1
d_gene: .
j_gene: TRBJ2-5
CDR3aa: CASSPQAAQETQYF
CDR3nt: TGCGCCAGCAGCCCCCAGGCGGCCCAAGAGACCCAGTACTTC

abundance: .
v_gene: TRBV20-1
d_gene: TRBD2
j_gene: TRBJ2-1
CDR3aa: CSARSGRAFNEQFF
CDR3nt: TGCAGTGCGAGGAGCGGGAGGGCCTTCAATGAGCAGTTCTTC

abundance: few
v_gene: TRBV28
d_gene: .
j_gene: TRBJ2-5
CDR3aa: CASSFGLPLQETQYF
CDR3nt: TGTGCCAGCAGTTTCGGGCTACCCCTACAAGAGACCCAGTACTTC

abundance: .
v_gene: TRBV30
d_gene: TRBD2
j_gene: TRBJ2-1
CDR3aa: CAWSGLGLAGGNEQFF
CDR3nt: TGTGCCTGGAGTGGCCTGGGACTAGCGGGAGGGAATGAGCAGTTCTTC

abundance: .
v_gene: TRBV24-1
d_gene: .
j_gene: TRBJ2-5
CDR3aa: CATSDWGGQTQYF
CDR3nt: TGTGCCACCAGTGATTGGGGAGGACAGACCCAGTACTTC

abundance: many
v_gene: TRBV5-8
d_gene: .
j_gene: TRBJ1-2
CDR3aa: CASSLMGSKNYGYTF
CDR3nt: TGTGCCAGCAGCTTAATGGGATCGAAAAACTATGGCTACACCTTC

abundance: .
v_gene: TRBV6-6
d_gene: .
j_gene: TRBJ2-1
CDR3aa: CASSYQGDRDEQFF
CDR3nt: TGTGCCAGCAGTTACCAGGGAGATCGGGATGAGCAGTTCTTC

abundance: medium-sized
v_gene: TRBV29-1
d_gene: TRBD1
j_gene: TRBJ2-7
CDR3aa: CSVDSRTGAYEQYF
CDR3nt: TGCAGCGTTGATTCCCGGACAGGGGCCTACGAGCAGTACTTC

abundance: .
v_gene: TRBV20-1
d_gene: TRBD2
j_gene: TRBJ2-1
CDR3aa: CSARQDSGRYNEQFF
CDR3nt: TGCAGTGCTAGACAAGATAGCGGGAGGTACAATGAGCAGTTCTTC

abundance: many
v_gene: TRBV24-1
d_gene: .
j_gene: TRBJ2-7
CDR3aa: CATWDGVAEQYF
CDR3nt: TGTGCCACCTGGGATGGGGTCGCCGAGCAGTACTTC

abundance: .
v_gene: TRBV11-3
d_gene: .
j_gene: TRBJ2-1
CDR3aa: CASSSPGGNDDEQFF
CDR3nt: TGTGCCAGCTCCTCCCCCGGGGGCAATGACGATGAGCAGTTCTTC

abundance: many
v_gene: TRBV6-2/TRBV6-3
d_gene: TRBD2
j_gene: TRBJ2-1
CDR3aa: CASSGQRGRGEQFF
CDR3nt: TGTGCCAGCAGTGGCCAGCGGGGAAGGGGAGAGCAGTTCTTC

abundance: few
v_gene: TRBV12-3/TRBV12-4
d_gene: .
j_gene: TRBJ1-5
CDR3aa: CASSLGDDQPQHF
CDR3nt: TGTGCCAGCAGTTTAGGGGATGATCAGCCCCAGCATTTT

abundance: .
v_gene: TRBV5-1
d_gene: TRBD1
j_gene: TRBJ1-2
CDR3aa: CASSHRGDGYTF
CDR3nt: TGCGCCAGCAGCCACAGGGGAGATGGCTACACCTTC

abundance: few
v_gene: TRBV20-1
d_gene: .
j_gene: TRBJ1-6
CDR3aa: CSARATGARATPLHF
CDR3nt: TGCAGTGCTAGAGCCACCGGGGCTAGGGCAACACCCCTCCACTTT

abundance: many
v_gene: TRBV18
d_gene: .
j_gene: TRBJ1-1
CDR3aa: CASSPQDMNTEAFF
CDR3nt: TGTGCCAGCTCACCACAGGACATGAACACTGAAGCTTTCTTT

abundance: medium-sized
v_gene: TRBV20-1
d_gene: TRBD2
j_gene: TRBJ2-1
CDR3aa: CSARKHGQLAGPAYNEQFF
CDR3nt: TGCAGTGCTAGAAAGCACGGACAGTTAGCGGGACCAGCCTACAATGAGCAGTTCTTC

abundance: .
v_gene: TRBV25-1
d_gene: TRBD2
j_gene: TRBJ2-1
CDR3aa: CASSARLAGGDNEQFF
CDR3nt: TGTGCCAGCAGTGCCAGACTAGCGGGCGGCGACAATGAGCAGTTCTTC

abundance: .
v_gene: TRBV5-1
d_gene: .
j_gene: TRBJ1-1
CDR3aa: CASSLSTGNTEAFF
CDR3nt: TGCGCCAGCAGCCTATCGACGGGGAACACTGAAGCTTTCTTT

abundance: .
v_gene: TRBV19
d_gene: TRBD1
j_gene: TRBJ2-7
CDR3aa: CASSARDRAAEQYF
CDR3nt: TGTGCCAGTAGTGCCCGGGACAGGGCGGCCGAGCAGTACTTC

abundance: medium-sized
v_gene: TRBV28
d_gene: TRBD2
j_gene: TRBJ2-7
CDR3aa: CASRMTSGSYEQYF
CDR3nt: TGTGCCAGCAGGATGACTAGCGGGAGTTACGAGCAGTACTTC

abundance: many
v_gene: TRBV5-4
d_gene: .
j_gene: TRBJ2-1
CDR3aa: CASSLGGRLANEQFF
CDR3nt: TGTGCCAGCAGCTTGGGGGGGCGACTAGCCAATGAGCAGTTCTTC

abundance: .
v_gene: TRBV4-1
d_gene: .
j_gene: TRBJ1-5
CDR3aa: CASSQDGGWQPQHF
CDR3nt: TGCGCCAGCAGCCAAGATGGGGGTTGGCAGCCCCAGCATTTT

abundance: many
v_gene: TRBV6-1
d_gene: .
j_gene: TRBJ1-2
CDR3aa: CASRPLTINYGYTF
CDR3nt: TGTGCCAGCAGGCCTTTGACGATTAACTATGGCTACACCTTC

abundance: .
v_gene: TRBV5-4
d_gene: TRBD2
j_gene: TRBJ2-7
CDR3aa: CASSPGTSGPYEQYF
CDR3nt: TGTGCCAGCAGCCCTGGGACTAGCGGTCCCTACGAGCAGTACTTC

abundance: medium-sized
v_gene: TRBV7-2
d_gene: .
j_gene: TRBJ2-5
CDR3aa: CASSQGTAWETQYF
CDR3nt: TGTGCCAGCAGCCAGGGGACTGCGTGGGAGACCCAGTACTTC

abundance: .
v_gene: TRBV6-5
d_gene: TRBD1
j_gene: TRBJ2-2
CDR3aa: CASSYSIETGTGMIGELFF
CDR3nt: TGTGCCAGCAGTTACTCGATCGAGACCGGGACAGGGATGATCGGGGAGCTGTTTTTT

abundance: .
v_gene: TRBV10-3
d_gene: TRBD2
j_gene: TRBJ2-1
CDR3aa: CAISESQLADNEQFF
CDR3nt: TGTGCCATCAGTGAGTCGCAACTAGCGGACAATGAGCAGTTCTTC

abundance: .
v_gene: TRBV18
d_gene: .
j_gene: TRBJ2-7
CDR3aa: CASSPRQSSYEQYF
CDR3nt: TGTGCCAGCTCACCAAGACAGAGCTCCTACGAGCAGTACTTC

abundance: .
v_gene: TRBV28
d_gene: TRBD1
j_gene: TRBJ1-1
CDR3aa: CASTRQGASFSNTEAFF
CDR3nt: TGTGCCAGTACTCGACAGGGGGCGAGTTTTTCCAACACTGAAGCTTTCTTT

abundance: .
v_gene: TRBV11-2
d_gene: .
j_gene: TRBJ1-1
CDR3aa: CASSPDYTEAFF
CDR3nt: TGTGCCAGCAGCCCAGACTACACTGAAGCTTTCTTT

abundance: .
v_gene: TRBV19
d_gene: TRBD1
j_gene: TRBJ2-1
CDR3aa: CASSTGTANEQFF
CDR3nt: TGTGCCAGTAGTACCGGGACAGCTAATGAGCAGTTCTTC

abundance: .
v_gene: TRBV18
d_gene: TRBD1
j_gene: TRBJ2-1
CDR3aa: CASSPRDSINEQFF
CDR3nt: TGTGCCAGCTCACCCCGGGACAGCATCAATGAGCAGTTCTTC

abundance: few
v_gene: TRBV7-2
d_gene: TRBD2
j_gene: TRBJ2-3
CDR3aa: CASSNSGGHTDTQYF
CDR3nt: TGTGCCAGTTCAAATAGCGGGGGGCACACAGATACGCAGTATTTT

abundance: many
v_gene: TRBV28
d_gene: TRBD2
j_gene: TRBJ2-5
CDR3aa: CASSLAGGPKTQYF
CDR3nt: TGTGCCAGCAGCTTAGCGGGAGGGCCAAAGACCCAGTACTTC

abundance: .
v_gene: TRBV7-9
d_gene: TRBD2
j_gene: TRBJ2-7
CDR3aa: CASSFGGRSEQYF
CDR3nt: TGTGCCAGCAGCTTTGGCGGGAGAAGCGAGCAGTACTTC

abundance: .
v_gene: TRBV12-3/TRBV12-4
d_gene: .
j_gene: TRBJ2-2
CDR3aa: CASSLGQGNTGELFF
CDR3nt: TGTGCCAGCAGTTTAGGTCAGGGGAACACCGGGGAGCTGTTTTTT

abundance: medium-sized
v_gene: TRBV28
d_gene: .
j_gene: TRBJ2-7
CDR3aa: CASSKGLSSYEQYF
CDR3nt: TGTGCCAGCAGTAAGGGACTGAGCTCCTACGAGCAGTACTTC

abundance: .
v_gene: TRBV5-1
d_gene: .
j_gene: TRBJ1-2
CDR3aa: CASSLEGNGYTF
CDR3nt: TGCGCCAGCAGCTTGGAGGGGAATGGCTACACCTTC

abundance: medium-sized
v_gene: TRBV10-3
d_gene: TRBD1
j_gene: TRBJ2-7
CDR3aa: CAISSDRASYEQYF
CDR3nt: TGTGCCATCAGCTCGGACAGGGCATCCTACGAGCAGTACTTC

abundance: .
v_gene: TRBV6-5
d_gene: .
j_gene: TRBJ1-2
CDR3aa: CASSREALGYGYTF
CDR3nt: TGTGCCAGCAGTAGGGAGGCGTTGGGCTATGGCTACACCTTC

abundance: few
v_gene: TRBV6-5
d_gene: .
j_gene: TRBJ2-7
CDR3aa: CASSWTDKPYEQYF
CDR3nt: TGTGCCAGCAGTTGGACAGATAAGCCTTACGAGCAGTACTTC

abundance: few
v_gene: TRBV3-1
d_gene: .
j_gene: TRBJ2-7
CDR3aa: CASSQPSAGLNYEQYF
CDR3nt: TGTGCCAGCAGCCAACCATCGGCGGGATTAAACTACGAGCAGTACTTC

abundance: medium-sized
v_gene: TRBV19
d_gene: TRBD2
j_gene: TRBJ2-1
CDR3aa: CASRSSGRGPYNEQFF
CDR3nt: TGTGCCAGTAGGTCTAGCGGGAGGGGGCCCTACAATGAGCAGTTCTTC

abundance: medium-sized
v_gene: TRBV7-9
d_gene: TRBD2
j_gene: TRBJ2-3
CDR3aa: CASSLGLAGSARTDTQYF
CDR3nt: TGTGCCAGCAGCCTCGGACTAGCGGGGAGTGCAAGGACAGATACGCAGTATTTT

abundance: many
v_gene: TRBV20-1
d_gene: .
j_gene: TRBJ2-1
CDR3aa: CSARDLGKGDEQFF
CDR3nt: TGCAGTGCTAGGGACCTAGGTAAAGGGGATGAGCAGTTCTTC

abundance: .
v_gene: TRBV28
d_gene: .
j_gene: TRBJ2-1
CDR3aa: CASGLYDEQFF
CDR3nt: TGTGCCAGCGGACTTTACGATGAGCAGTTCTTC

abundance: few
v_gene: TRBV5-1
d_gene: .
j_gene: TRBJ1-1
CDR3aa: CASRLSDTEAFF
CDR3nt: TGCGCCAGCAGGTTGTCCGACACTGAAGCTTTCTTT

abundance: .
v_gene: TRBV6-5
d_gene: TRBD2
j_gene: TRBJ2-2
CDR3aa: CASSYDGLAGGGELFF
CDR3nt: TGTGCCAGCAGTTACGATGGACTAGCGGGTGGCGGGGAGCTGTTTTTT

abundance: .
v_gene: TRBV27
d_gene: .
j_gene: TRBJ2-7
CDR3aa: CASSRISVGYEQYF
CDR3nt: TGTGCCAGCAGTCGAATCTCGGTCGGCTACGAGCAGTACTTC

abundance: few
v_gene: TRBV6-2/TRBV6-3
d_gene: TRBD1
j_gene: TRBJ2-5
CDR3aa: CASSYRPTGVETQYF
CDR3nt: TGTGCCAGCAGTTACCGTCCGACAGGGGTGGAGACCCAGTACTTC